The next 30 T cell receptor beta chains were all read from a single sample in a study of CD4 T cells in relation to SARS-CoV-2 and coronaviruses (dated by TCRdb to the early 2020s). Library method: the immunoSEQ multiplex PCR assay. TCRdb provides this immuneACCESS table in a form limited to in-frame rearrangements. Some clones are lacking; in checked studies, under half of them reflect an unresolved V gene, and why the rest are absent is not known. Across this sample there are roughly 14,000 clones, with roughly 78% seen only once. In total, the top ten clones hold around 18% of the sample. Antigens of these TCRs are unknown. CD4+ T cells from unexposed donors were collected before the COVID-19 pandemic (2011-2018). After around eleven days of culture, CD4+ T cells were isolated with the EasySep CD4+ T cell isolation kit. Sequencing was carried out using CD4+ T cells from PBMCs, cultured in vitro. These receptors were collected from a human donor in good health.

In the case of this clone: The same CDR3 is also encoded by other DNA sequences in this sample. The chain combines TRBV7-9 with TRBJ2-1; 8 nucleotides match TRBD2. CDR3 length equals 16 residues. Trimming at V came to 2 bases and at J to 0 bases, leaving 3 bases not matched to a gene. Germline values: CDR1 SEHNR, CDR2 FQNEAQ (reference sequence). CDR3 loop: CASSLRAGGSYNEQFF. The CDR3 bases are TGTGCCAGCAGCTTAAGGGCGGGGGGCTCCTACAATGAGCAGTTCTTC.

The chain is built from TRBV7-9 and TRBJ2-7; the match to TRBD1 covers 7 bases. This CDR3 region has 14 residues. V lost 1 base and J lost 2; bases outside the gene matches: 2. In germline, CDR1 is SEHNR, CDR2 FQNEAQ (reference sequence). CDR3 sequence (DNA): TGTGCCAGCAGCTTAGATGGGACAGCCTACGAGCAGTACTTC. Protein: CASSLDGTAYEQYF.

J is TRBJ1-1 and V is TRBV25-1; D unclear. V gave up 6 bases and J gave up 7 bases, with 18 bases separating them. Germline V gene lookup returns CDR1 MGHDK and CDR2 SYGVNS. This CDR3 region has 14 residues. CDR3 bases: TGTGCCAGCAGCGGACCAACGGACGTAAATGAAGCTTTCTTT. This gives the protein CASSGPTDVNEAFF. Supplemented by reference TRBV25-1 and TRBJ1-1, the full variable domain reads EADIYQTPRYLVIGTGKKITLECSQTMGHDKMYWYQQDPGMELHLIHYSYGVNSTEKGDLSSESTVSRIRTEHFPLTLESARPSHTSQYLCASSGPTDVNEAFFGQGTRLTVV.

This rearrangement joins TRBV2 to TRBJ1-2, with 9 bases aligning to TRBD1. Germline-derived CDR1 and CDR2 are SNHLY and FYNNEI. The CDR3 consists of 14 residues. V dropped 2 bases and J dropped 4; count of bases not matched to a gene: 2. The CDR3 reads CASSETGGAYGYTF. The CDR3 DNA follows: TGTGCCAGCAGTGAAACAGGGGGCGCCTATGGCTACACCTTC.

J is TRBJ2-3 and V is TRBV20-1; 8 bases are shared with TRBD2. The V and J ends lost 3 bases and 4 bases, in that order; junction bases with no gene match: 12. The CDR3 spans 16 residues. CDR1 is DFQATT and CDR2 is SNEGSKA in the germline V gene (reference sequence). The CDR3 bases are TGCAGTGCTAGTTCGTTGAATAGCGGGAATGCAGATACGCAGTATTTT. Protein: CSASSLNSGNADTQYF.

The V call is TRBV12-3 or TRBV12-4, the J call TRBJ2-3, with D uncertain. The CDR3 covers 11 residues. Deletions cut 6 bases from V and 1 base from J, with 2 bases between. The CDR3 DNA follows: TGTGCCAGCAGACGCACAGATACGCAGTATTTT. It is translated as CASRRTDTQYF.

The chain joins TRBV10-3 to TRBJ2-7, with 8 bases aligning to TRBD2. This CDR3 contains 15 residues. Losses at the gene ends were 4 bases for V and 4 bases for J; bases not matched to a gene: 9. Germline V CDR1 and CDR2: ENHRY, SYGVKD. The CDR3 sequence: CAISGAGGAGYEQYF. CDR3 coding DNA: TGTGCCATCAGTGGTGCCGGGGGGGCTGGATACGAGCAGTACTTC.

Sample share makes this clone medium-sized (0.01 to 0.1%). The CDR3 loop is CASSTSGRAGSYEQYF. The CDR3 region has the DNA TGTGCCAGCAGCACTAGCGGGAGGGCCGGATCCTACGAGCAGTACTTC. The rearrangement links TRBV11-2 to TRBJ2-7; 13 nucleotides line up with TRBD2. Germline values: CDR1 SGHAT, CDR2 FQNNGV. The CDR3 extends over 16 amino acids. J gave up 1 base and V 5 bases, and 5 bases lay outside the gene matches.

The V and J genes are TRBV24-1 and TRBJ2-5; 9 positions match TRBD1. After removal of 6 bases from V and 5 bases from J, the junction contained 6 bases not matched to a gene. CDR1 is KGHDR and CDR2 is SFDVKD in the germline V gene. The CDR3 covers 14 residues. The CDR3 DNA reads TGTGCCACCAGTCTGGGACAGGGCTTGGAGACCCAGTACTTC. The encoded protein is CATSLGQGLETQYF.

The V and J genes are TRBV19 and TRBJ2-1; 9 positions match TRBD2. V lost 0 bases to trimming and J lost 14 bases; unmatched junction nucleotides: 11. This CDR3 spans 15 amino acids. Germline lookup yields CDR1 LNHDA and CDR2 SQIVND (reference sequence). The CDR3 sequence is CASSIDPSGKAREFF. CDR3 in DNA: TGTGCCAGTAGTATAGACCCTAGCGGGAAGGCTAGGGAGTTCTTC. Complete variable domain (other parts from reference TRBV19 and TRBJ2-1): DGGITQSPKYLFRKEGQNVTLSCEQNLNHDAMYWYRQDPGQGLRLIYYSQIVNDFQKGDIAEGYSVSREKKESFPLTVTSAQKNPTAFYLCASSIDPSGKAREFFGPGTRLTVL.

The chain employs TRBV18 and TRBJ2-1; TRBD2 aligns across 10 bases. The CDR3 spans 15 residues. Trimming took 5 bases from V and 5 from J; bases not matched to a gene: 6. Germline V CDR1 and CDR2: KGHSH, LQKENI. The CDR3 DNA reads TGTGCCAGCTCATTCACTAGCGGGACGAACAATGAGCAGTTCTTC. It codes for CASSFTSGTNNEQFF.

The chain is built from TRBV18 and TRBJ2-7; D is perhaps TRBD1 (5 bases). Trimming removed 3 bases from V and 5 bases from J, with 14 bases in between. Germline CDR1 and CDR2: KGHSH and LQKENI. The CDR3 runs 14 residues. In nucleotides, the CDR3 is TGTGCCAGCTCACCCCCCAGGGTAGACAACGAGCAGTACTTC. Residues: CASSPPRVDNEQYF.

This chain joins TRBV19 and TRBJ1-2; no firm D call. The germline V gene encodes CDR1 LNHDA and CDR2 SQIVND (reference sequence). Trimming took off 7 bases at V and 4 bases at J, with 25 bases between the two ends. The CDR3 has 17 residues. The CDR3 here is CASKGNGIPGHSYGYTF. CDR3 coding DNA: TGTGCCAGTAAGGGAAACGGCATTCCGGGTCACAGCTATGGCTACACCTTC.

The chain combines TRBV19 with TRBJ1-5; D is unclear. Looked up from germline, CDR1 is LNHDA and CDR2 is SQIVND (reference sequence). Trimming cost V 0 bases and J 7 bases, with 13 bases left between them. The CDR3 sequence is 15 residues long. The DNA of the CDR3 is TGTGCCAGTAGTATAGAAAGCGGGCGCCCCCAGCCCCAGCATTTT. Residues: CASSIESGRPQPQHF.

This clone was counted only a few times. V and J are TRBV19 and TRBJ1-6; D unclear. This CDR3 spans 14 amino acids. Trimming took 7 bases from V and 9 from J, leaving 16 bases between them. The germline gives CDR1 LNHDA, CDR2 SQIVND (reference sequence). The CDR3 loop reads CASTRTEAGSPLHF. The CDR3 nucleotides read TGTGCCAGTACCAGAACCGAGGCGGGTTCACCCCTCCACTTT.

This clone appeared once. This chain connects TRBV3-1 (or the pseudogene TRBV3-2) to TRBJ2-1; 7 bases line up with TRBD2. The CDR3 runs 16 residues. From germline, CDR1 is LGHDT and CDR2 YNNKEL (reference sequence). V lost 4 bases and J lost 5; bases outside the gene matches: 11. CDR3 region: CASSPASGIVNNEQFF. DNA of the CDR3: TGTGCCAGCAGCCCCGCTAGCGGCATCGTGAACAATGAGCAGTTCTTC.

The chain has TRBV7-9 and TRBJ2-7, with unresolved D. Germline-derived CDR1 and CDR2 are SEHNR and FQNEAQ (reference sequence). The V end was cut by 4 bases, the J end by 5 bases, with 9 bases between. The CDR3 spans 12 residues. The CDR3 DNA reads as TGTGCCAGCAGCTCACTACGGCACGAGCAGTACTTC. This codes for CASSSLRHEQYF.

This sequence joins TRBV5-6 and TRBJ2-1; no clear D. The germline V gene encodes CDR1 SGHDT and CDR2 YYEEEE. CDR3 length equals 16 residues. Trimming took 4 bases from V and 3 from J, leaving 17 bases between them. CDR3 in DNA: TGTGCCAGCAGCCTCCCGGCGCGAACCATCTACAATGAGCAGTTCTTC. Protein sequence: CASSLPARTIYNEQFF.

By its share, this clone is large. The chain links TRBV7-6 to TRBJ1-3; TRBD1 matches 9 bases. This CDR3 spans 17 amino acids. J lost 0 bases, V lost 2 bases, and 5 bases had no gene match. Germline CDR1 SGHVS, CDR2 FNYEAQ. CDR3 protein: CASSLRTGASSGNTIYF. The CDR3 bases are TGTGCCAGCAGCTTAAGGACAGGGGCAAGCTCTGGAAACACCATATATTTT.

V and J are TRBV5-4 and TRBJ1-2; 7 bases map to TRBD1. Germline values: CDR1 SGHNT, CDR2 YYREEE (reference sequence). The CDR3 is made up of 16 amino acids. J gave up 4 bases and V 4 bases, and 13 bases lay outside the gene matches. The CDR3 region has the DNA TGTGCCAGCAGCCTTGGGGGGCGACAGGGAAGCTATGGCTACACCTTC. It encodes CASSLGGRQGSYGYTF.

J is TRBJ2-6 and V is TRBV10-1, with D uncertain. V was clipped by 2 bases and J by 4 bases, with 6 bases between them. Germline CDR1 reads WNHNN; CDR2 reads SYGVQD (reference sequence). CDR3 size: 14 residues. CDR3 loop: CASSEEVGANVLTF. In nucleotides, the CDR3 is TGCGCCAGCAGTGAGGAGGTAGGGGCCAACGTCCTGACTTTC.

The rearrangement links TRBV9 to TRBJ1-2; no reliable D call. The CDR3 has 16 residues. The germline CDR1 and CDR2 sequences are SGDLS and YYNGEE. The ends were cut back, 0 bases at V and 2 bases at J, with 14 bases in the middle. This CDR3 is CASSVATGRQNYGYTF. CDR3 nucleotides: TGTGCCAGCAGCGTAGCGACCGGAAGACAAAACTATGGCTACACCTTC.

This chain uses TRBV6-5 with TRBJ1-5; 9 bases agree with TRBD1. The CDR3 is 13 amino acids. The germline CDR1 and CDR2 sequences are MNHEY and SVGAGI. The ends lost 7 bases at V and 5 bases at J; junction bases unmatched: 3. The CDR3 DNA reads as TGTGCCAGCATAAGACAGGGGGATCAGCCCCAGCATTTT. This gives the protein CASIRQGDQPQHF.

CDR3 DNA: TGTGCCAGCAGTTTATCTGGACAGGGAAACTATGGCTACACCTTC. This translates into CASSLSGQGNYGYTF. V is TRBV27 and J is TRBJ1-2; 8 bases line up with TRBD1. The CDR3 length is 15 residues. J was trimmed by 2 bases and V by 0 bases; bases with no gene match: 2. Germline V CDR1 and CDR2: MNHEY, SMNVEV (reference sequence).

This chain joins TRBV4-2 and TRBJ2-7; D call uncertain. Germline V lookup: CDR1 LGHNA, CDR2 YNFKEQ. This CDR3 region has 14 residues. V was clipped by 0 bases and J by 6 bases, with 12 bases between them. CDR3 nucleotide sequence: TGTGCCAGCAGCCAAGATAGGCTTCAGTCCGAGCAGTACTTC. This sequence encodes CASSQDRLQSEQYF.

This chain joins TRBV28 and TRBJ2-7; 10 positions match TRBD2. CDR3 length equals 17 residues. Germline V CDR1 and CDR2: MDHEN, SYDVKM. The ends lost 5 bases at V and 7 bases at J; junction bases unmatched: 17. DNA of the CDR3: TGTGCCAGCAGTAAAACCCCGGGACTAGCGCAATCGGGGGAGCAGTACTTC. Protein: CASSKTPGLAQSGEQYF.

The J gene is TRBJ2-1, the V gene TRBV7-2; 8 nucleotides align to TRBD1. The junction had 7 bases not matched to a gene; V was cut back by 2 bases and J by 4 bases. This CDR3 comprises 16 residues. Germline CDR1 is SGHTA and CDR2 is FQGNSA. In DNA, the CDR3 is TGTGCCAGCAGCTTACCCGGGACAGGTCATTACAATGAGCAGTTCTTC. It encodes CASSLPGTGHYNEQFF.

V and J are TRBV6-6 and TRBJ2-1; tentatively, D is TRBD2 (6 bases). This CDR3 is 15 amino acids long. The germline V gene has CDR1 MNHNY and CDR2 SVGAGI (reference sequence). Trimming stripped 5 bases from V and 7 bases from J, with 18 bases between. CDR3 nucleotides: TGTGCCAGCAGTACGACCGGGACTCTGGGTAATGAGCAGTTCTTC. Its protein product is CASSTTGTLGNEQFF.

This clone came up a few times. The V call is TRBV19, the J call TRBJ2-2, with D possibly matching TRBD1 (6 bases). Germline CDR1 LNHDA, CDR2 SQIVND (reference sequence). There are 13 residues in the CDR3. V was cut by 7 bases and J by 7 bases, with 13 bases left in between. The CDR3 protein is CASKTGLGGELFF. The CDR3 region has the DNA TGTGCCAGTAAAACAGGGTTGGGCGGGGAGCTGTTTTTT.

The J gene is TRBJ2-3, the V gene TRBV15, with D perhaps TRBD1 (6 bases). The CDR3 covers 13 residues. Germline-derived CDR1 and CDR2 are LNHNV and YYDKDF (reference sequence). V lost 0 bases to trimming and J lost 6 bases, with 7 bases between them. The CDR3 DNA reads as TGTGCCACCAGCAGAGATGACAGGGATACGCAGTATTTT. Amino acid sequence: CATSRDDRDTQYF.